This T cell receptor (beta chain) was obtained from a study of regulatory T cells in long-lasting Graves disease (dated by TCRdb to the early 2020s). A note on the overall study: Newly diagnosed Graves' disease patients had taken antithyroid drugs for less than 3 months. A total of roughly 35 samples underwent TCR sequencing: about 13 from persistent and approximately 20 from newly diagnosed Graves' disease patients. Peripheral blood TCR sequencing and RNA sequencing compared persistent Graves' disease patients with newly diagnosed Graves' disease patients. The study was registered as a clinical trial and conducted in China. Overall results and qualifications from the work: The study examined only peripheral blood because the primary lesion, thyroid tissue, could not be accessed. Sequencing and analysis were restricted to the TCR beta chain. Compared with newly diagnosed patients, patients with persistent Graves' disease had lower TCR Shannon entropy and fewer highly expanded clones, which suggests clonal expansion. The authors noted that the small sample size was a limitation that may lower accuracy. TRBV28, TRBJ1-2 and TRBJ2-5 were preferentially used in persistent disease, while TRBV20-1 and TRBJ2-1 were favored in newly diagnosed disease. More public clonotypes were shared among persistent patients (around 2,600) than among newly diagnosed patients (approximately 1,000).

Including cysteine and phenylalanine, the CDR3 has 14 amino acids. This entry keeps only the CDR3 DNA: 42 bases, framed from base 1. CDR1 and CDR2, looked up from the germline V gene, are SGHTA and FQGTGA. V is reduced by 5 bases and J by 3 bases, leaving a spacing of 12 bases between them. Receptor amplification or capture employed multiplex PCR. For sequencing, an Illumina HiSeq 4000 was employed. CDR3 regions were amplified by Arm-PCR with iRepertoire HTBI primers to construct TCR beta libraries. PCR products were gel purified before sequencing. The paper's data handling went like this. Across samples, approximately 68 TRBV and 13 to 15 TRBJ segments were identified and used for gene usage analysis of CDR3 amino acid clonotypes. Filtered high-quality paired reads were merged into contigs using COPE and FqMerger. Contigs were aligned with BLAST to IMGT TRBV, TRBD and TRBJ reference genes, and CDR3 was defined per IMGT. Any clonotype with a frequency above 0.1% was classified as a highly expanded clone. Repertoire diversity was measured by Shannon entropy, and V-J evenness by the Gini coefficient. A clonotype found in more than one individual was treated as public. TCRdb applied fastp at Q25 and MiXCR to the public reads, then kept only in-frame beta chains. Rows with a matching CDR3 protein are joined into one entry that keeps the most common DNA and genes. These V and J calls rely on TCRdb rather than the paper's analysis. This sample is represented by 580,000 or so distinct CDR3 sequences; roughly 15% of them were singletons. The top ten constitute around 12% of the sample.

This clonotype has at least ten counts. There is no known antigen for this receptor. No base-level quality is on record; no much larger clone is a single base apart. In the paper's terms, the time point label means: newly diagnosed GD, antithyroid drugs for less than 3 months. RNA was extracted from PBMCs in TRIzol for both TCR sequencing and RNA sequencing. The diagnosis of Graves' disease followed American Thyroid Association guidelines. Patients were recruited from an endocrinology department in Xi'an, China. Each patient gave approximately 8.8 milliliters of peripheral blood, collected in an EDTA anticoagulant tube. Ficoll Paque Plus density gradient separation was used to isolate PBMCs, and no further T cell sorting was done. RNA quality was checked with an Agilent 2100 Bioanalyzer and agarose gel, and concentration with a NanoDrop 2000. In addition, the sample was reused for a study of T cells in Graves' hyperthyroidism and ophthalmopathy. In that second paper, the authors write: A patient counted as having stable Graves' hyperthyroidism if no progression to ophthalmopathy occurred over 18 months of follow-up. Hyperthyroidism patients were newly diagnosed, with disease duration under 2 months, and aged 18 to 65 years. The study excluded patients with uncontrolled infections, other autoimmune diseases, pregnancy or lactation. Clinical symptoms, serum thyroxine and TRAb, thyroid ultrasound, and orbital computed tomography formed the basis for the diagnoses. A first-round RT-PCR of the TCR CDR3 used the HTBI primer set with the Qiagen OneStep RT-PCR kit. Most expanded thyroid clonotypes (frequency above 0.001) were also detected in blood, a finding suggesting that blood repertoires may reflect thyroid immune responses. A model built on a 13 V-J signature distinguished ophthalmopathy from stable hyperthyroidism, reaching around 87% sensitivity and under 84% specificity in cross-validation and 80%/75% in testing. In validation, the model predicted progression to ophthalmopathy with 65% to 71% sensitivity and about 73% specificity, a median of around 6.6 months before onset. To identify TCR V-J signatures that set the groups apart, the researchers used a discovery cohort of about a hundred patients, made up of roughly 45 with Graves' ophthalmopathy and 55 to 65 with stable Graves' hyperthyroidism. An independent validation cohort of around 19 hyperthyroidism patients and about 16 patients who later progressed to ophthalmopathy tested prospective prediction of ophthalmopathy. The approximately 90 discovery patients were randomly split 7:3 into training and test sets. In addition, the study compared T-cell repertoires in thyroid tissue and in blood from over 5 Graves' hyperthyroidism patients. After sampling, hyperthyroidism patients received methimazole starting at 30 mg daily, and ophthalmopathy patients received high-dose intravenous methylprednisolone. Libraries were constructed in a second round of multiplex PCR, after which size selection and purification were carried out. Paired-end sequencing of the libraries was performed with 100 bp reads on an Illumina HiSeq2000. SOAPnuke was used to process the raw data, removing reads that contained adapters or uncalled bases, had a mean Phred below 15, or lacked an exact match to the constant primer or identifier. High-quality paired reads were merged using COPE v1.2.5, and each unique nucleotide sequence was defined as a clonotype. Clonotypes were aligned to IMGT TRBV, TRBD and TRBJ reference segments using MiTCR v1.1. Analysis was restricted to V-J combinations with a frequency above 0.0001, which covered roughly 99% of repertoires. A TCS score was defined as the ratio of F50 (clonal expansion) to E x V (chaos), with BLOSUM62-based TCRdist applied between CDR3 peptides within each V-J. Welch's t-statistics and random forest reduced roughly 540 V-J features to 13, which were used in a naive Bayes classifier (R e1071). No statistical method was used to set the sample size in advance, and investigators knew the group allocation. According to the paper, TCR Vbeta CDR3 sequencing was carried out on approximately 140 peripheral blood samples, which came from approximately 41 ophthalmopathy, approximately 78 hyperthyroidism and about 17 progressor patients.

Sequences were derived from peripheral blood mononuclear cells (PBMCs), sampled at new diagnosis, from a patient treated with antithyroid drugs. The receptor comes from a man aged 18 to 30 with Graves disease. Donor details come from another sample of the same person, matched by shared clones. The V and J segments used are TRBV7-3 and TRBJ2-3; TRBD2 is a possible D gene, resting on 6 matching bases. The DNA reads as follows: TGTGCCAGCAGCCCCTCGGGGGTGACAGATACGCAGTATTTT. The translation is CASSPSGVTDTQYF.